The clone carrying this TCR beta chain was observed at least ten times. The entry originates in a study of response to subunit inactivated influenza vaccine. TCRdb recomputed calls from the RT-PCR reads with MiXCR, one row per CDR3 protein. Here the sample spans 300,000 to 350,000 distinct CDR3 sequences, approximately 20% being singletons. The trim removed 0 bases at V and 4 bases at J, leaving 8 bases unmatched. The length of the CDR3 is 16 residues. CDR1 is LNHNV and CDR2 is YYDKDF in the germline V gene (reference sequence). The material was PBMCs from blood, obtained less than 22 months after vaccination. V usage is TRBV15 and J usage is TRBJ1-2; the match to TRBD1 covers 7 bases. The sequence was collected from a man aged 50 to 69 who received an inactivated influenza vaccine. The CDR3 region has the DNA TGTGCCACCAGCAGAGATTTGGCAGGGGGAACCTATGGCTACACCTTC. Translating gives CATSRDLAGGTYGYTF.